This T cell receptor beta chain was recovered during a study of cytomegalovirus exposure and HLA in healthy donors (dated by TCRdb to 2016 to 2017). Turning to the overall study: An earlier analysis of under 600 of the donors reported more than 250 Gb of sequence data and 117 million unique TCR beta sequences from roughly 180 million T cells. All discovery cohort repertoires had been generated on a single sequencing platform. The study used immunosequencing to profile the T cell repertoires of 666 subjects and linked those repertoires to cytomegalovirus serostatus. The number of typed donors differed by locus: about 629-640 for A, B, C, DRB1 and DQB1; some 500 for DQA1; 606 for DPA1; and roughly 450 for DPB1. Besides the first cohort of around 700 subjects, a separate validation cohort made up of roughly 130 different subjects was used. To predict cytomegalovirus infection status, the study combined high-throughput TCR immunosequencing, statistical association of individual TCRs with disease status, and machine learning. A later analysis re-examined previously published TCR beta repertoires from 500 to 700 donors and added high-resolution HLA genotyping to investigate patterns of TCR occurrence. Approximately 330 gigabases of sequencing data and roughly 81 million unique TCR sequences made up an early release that covered about 640 HLA-typed donors. A few DR-DQ haplotypes were handled as single units for association and clustering because linkage in the cohort was strong. On average, 235,054 unique TCR beta nucleotide sequences were sequenced per donor among more than 350 genotyped donors of the cohort, with 15% to 20% of those sequences being non-productive. Rather than using new phenotypic data, the later analysis identified candidate immune exposures from TCR beta sequences and from how often those sequences occurred across donors. Donor age, sex, ethnicity and CMV serostatus were collected together with the repertoire data. Of the 300 to 500 genotyped donors, 65% to 90% were placed in the genetic ancestry cluster associated with self-reported Caucasian donors. A later genetic analysis used genome-wide SNP genotypes for about 60% of the roughly 670 donors, treating that subset as a discovery cohort. The study was designed to test whether signatures of past pathogen exposure could be identified by cataloging public T cell receptors. To decide whether each TCR beta V gene segment behaved as functional or pseudogenic, an earlier analysis of over 500 of the donors relied on high-throughput TCR beta sequencing. HLA typing covered class I and class II loci at four-digit resolution. Here is what the overall study found, with its caveats: Most TCR sequences were observed very rarely across donors, whereas some public TCRs were present in many individuals. Immune exposure information for the cohort was limited to CMV serostatus. A later genetic analysis associated a missense DCLRE1C variant with V-gene and J-gene trimming of TCR beta chains, and an independent cohort replicated the association. A later analysis found that most CMV-associated TCR beta chains appeared HLA-restricted, with HLA associations seemingly driven largely by CMV exposure. Cytomegalovirus status was reported to be diagnosed by the classifier with high specificity and sensitivity in both the original and validation cohorts. Only TCR beta chains were sequenced in this cohort, and the absence of alpha or paired-chain data limited detectable features. Some IMGT-functional V segments, including TRBV6-2 and TRBV6-3, could not be told apart with the 87-base-pair reads, so those segments were excluded. Three of the identified cytomegalovirus-associated TCR beta chains were confirmed in vitro to be specific for cytomegalovirus antigens. A cluster of highly shared sequence variants was judged likely to represent a technical artifact of the sequencing pipeline. In an earlier analysis of approximately 590 of the donors, most TCR beta V segments appeared in productive rearrangements about 87% or about 30% of the time, broadly matching IMGT annotations. The authors suggested that the approach could potentially be generalized to other disease states and immunological phenotypes. Presence/absence analyses assumed roughly uniform sequencing depth across donors, an assumption that may not hold. A total of fewer than 200 TCR beta chains were listed by the study as associated with cytomegalovirus. Linkage disequilibrium might explain the correlated functional status among segregating V segments, but an unknown experimental factor could not be ruled out. The earlier analysis of some 540 of the donors excluded about 16 rarely observed V segments, including chromosome 9 orphons, because counts were too low. A further reported finding was that TCR beta sequences accurately predicted the HLA-A and HLA-B alleles for most subjects in the first cohort. When HLA alleles, especially DR and DQ, strongly co-occurred, attributing TCR associations to individual alleles was difficult. Specific HLA alleles were associated with 16,951 TCR beta sequences at a false discovery rate of 0.05 in a later analysis. Because HLA typing was missing for some donors at each locus, association tests included only the typed subset. According to a later analysis, parvovirus B19, influenza, CMV and Epstein-Barr virus appeared linked to several top co-occurrence clusters. In a later genetic analysis, fewer N-insertions in productive TCRs were reported among donors in an Asian-associated ancestry cluster than the roughly 700-donor mean. In a later analysis, HLA-associated TCR beta chains showed more clonal expansion and lower generation probabilities than non-associated chains that were equally common. According to a later analysis, TCR association rates differed among HLA loci, with DRB1 alleles showing the most associated TCRs and HLA-C alleles showing the fewest.

CDR1 and CDR2, per the germline V gene (reference sequence), are MNHNY and SVGAGI. The CDR3 starts with the cysteine, ends with the phenylalanine, and has 14 residues. The read is trimmed to its CDR3 DNA, 42 bases read in frame from base 1. At the junction V is shortened by 5 bases and J by 3 bases, with 13 bases in between. As for this clone: Its antigen is still unknown.

Receptor libraries were prepared by the immunoSEQ multiplex PCR assay. A mixture of 60 forward primers for TCR Vbeta segments and 13 reverse primers for TCR Jbeta segments was used in the multiplex PCR. The CDR3 region of rearranged TCR beta genes was amplified from genomic DNA with a multiplex PCR assay. Amplified TCR beta libraries were sequenced as 87-base-pair reads on the Illumina HiSeq System. The published analysis was carried out like this. Across the roughly 640 repertoires, a later analysis counted 78 million or so unique TCR beta chains, roughly 11 million of which were shared by at least two donors. A nearest-neighbor algorithm error-corrected the raw reads and collapsed the reads into unique sequences, merging closely related sequences to remove PCR and sequencing errors. To assign V, D and J gene segments, CDR3 sequences were aligned to IMGT reference sequences. For a sequence to be retained, a match of at least six nucleotides was required to both a V gene segment and a J gene segment. A rearrangement was called productive if the CDR3 had no stop codons and remained in frame with V and J, and every other rearrangement was called non-productive. Following IMGT convention, CDR3 was defined as the stretch from the second conserved V-encoded cysteine to the conserved J-encoded phenylalanine. The earlier analysis of about 560 of the donors excluded any sequence lacking an unambiguous match to a single V gene segment. In an earlier analysis of approximately 590 of the donors, a V segment was called functional when productive rearrangements were above 56.7%, and segregating when the standard deviation between donors exceeded 5%. To diagnose cytomegalovirus status from the catalog of TCR beta chain sequences, a statistical classification framework was built. A later analysis assigned V and J genes by comparing TCR nucleotide sequences with IMGT/GENE-DB human TR gene sequences. Using the TCRdist pipeline, a later analysis assigned CDR3 sequences along with most-parsimonious VDJ recombination scenarios. In a later analysis, each TCR beta chain was defined by its CDR3 amino acid sequence together with its V-gene family, and reads without a unique V-gene family were excluded. To address suspected cross-contamination and a sequencing artifact, a later analysis removed a few hundred highly shared, low-generation-probability nucleotide sequences. In a later analysis, a clonal expansion index was calculated for each public chain from normalized within-repertoire ranks of inferred template counts. Generation probabilities in a later analysis came from a VDJ recombination model fitted to out-of-frame rearrangements, and those results were checked against IGoR. A later analysis scored TCR-TCR, TCR-HLA and TCR-CMV co-occurrence with hypergeometric tests, applying a repertoire-size bias correction to TCR pairs. A later analysis estimated false discovery rates by permuting HLA or CMV assignments 20 times. A later analysis grouped co-occurring TCRs with DBSCAN, adding TCRdist sequence similarity when clustering within HLA-allele-positive subsets. For co-occurrence clustering, repertoires with fewer than 30,000 or more than 120,000 public chains were excluded, along with five repertoires with anomalous nucleotide sharing. TCRdb provides this immuneACCESS table in a form limited to in-frame rearrangements. Some clones are lacking; in checked studies, under half of them reflect an unresolved V gene, and why the rest are absent is not known. V and J calls and clone size follow that table, whereas D and trimming were derived from the DNA. The sample has under 150,000 clones on record. The top ten clones comprise about 2.5% of the sample.

The cohort comprised 710 or so healthy bone marrow donors. At the time of sampling, all cohort members were nominally healthy, though unrecorded immune exposures were likely present. The donor tested CMV seronegative, placing the donor among the roughly 350 seronegative members of the cohort. Each donor provided a peripheral blood sample, and peripheral blood mononuclear cells were used for TCR beta sequencing. The Qiagen DNeasy Blood Extraction Kit was used to extract genomic DNA from the blood cell samples. Material for sequencing was PBMCs. The TCR originated in a man aged 35 to 55 in good health and CMV-seronegative. The chain was built from TRBV6-6 and TRBJ2-5, with TRBD2 tentatively as D gene (5 bases match). The bases are TGTGCCAGCAGTGCAAGCGGAGCAAAAGAGACCCAGTACTTC. Translation gives CASSASGAKETQYF.